This T cell receptor (beta chain) was retrieved from a study of cytomegalovirus exposure and HLA in healthy donors. Study at large: The early release's HLA-typed donors yielded 80 million to 95 million unique TCRs.

PCR employed 60 Vbeta and 13 Jbeta primers. Here immunoSEQ multiplex PCR was the method, and the copy in TCRdb shows in-frame clones only, minus some. The sample carries about 170,000 clones, about 75% recorded once. Concerning this clone: The antigen remains undetermined.

Study findings and constraints: Compared with the approximately 680-donor mean, an Asian-associated ancestry cluster reportedly had fewer N-insertions, according to a later analysis. With later analysis, a missense DCLRE1C variant became linked to TCR beta V- and J-gene trimming.

The CDR3 spans 14 residues. CDR1 and CDR2 (germline): SGHRS, YFSETQ. The V and J ends lost 5 bases and 7 bases, in that order; junction bases with no gene match: 9. The clonotype comes from a woman aged 45-60 years in good health and CMV-seropositive. Sequences were obtained from PBMCs. This chain connects TRBV5-1 to TRBJ2-3; 8 nucleotides agree with TRBD2. The CDR3 coding sequence is TGCGCCAGCAGAGCGGGGGAGGTACCTAATACGCAGTATTTT. Its translation: CASRAGEVPNTQYF.